This T cell receptor (beta chain) came from a study of technical replicates of blood from a few donors. V was trimmed by 0 bases and J by 0 bases, leaving 6 bases between them. Germline CDR1 MNHEY, CDR2 SMNVEV (reference sequence). CDR3 length equals 15 residues. Sequencing used immunoSEQ multiplex PCR; TCRdb keeps in-frame clones, though not all of them. The sample shows roughly 70,000 clones, roughly 94% of them seen only once. The clonotype comes from a human donor in good health. The chain uses TRBV27 and TRBJ1-3; D possibly corresponds to TRBD1 (5 bases). Sequencing input: T cells isolated from PBMCs. CDR3 sequence reads: CASSLSGGSGNTIYF. The CDR3 DNA reads TGTGCCAGCAGTTTATCGGGGGGCTCTGGAAACACCATATATTTT.